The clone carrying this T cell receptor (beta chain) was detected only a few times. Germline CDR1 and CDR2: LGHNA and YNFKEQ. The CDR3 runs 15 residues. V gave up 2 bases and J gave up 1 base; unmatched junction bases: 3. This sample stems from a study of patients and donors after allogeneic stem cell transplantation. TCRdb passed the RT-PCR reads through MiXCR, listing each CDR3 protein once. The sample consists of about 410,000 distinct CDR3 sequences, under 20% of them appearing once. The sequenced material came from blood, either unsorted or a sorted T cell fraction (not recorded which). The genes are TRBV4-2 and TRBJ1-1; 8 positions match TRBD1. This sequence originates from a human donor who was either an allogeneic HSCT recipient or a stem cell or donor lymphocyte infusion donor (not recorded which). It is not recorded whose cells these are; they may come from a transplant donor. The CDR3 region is CASSQPQGANTEAFF. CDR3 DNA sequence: TGTGCCAGCAGCCAACCCCAGGGGGCGAACACTGAAGCTTTCTTT.